This is a list of T cell receptor beta chains from one sample in a study of identical twins. A single record per CDR3 protein comes from TCRdb applying MiXCR to the 5' RACE reads. The sample lists 400,000 to 550,000 distinct CDR3 sequences, 14% seen once, with 0.95% to 1% in the top ten. These data were likewise used in another study, on yellow fever vaccine responses in identical twins.

Sequenced sample: CD4+ T cells sorted from blood. Receptors were obtained from a woman between 18 and 29 years old in good health. The CDR3 runs from the conserved cysteine through the conserved F or W.

length: 15
J: TRBJ2-3
V: TRBV19
CDR3: CASSMGRQGPDTQYF

length: 14
J: TRBJ2-1
V: TRBV13
CDR3: CASTKIGTGNEQFF

length: 15
J: TRBJ1-4
V: TRBV5-1
CDR3: CASSAVGQPNEKLFF

length: 15
J: TRBJ1-1
V: TRBV7-9
CDR3: CASFTGPTEGTEAFF

length: 13
J: TRBJ2-1
V: TRBV20-1
CDR3: CSAGGLAGYEQFF

length: 17
J: TRBJ2-1
V: TRBV7-6
CDR3: CASSPNPGLSSYNEQFF

length: 15
J: TRBJ1-5
V: TRBV7-9
CDR3: CASSPPGAVGQPQHF

length: 12
J: TRBJ2-7
V: TRBV10-3
CDR3: CANLTGFYEQYF

length: 15
J: TRBJ2-5
V: TRBV4-1
CDR3: CASSQDVGPEETQYF

length: 17
J: TRBJ2-4
V: TRBV6-1
CDR3: CASSRGSGLRKDTFQYF

length: 16
J: TRBJ2-1
V: TRBV6-1
CDR3: CASEKIIAGIDNEQFF

length: 18
J: TRBJ2-1
V: TRBV14
CDR3: CASSQIPPGTSGSNEQFF

length: 15
J: TRBJ2-1
V: TRBV5-1
CDR3: CASSLNGYGYNEQFF

length: 14
J: TRBJ2-5
V: TRBV20-1
CDR3: CSAPTTSGGETQYF

length: 15
J: TRBJ2-7
V: TRBV5-1
CDR3: CASSLLGGGPHEQYF

length: 13
J: TRBJ2-1
V: TRBV11-2
CDR3: CASSLDLLHEQFF

length: 15
J: TRBJ1-6
V: TRBV7-9
CDR3: CASSLETGGSSPLHF

length: 15
J: TRBJ2-1
V: TRBV20-1
CDR3: CSARDHPGGDNEQFF

length: 16
J: TRBJ2-7
V: TRBV27
CDR3: CASSLSMDTVRHEQYF

length: 16
J: TRBJ1-5
V: TRBV5-1
CDR3: CASSRGPGESNQPQHF

length: 13
J: TRBJ2-7
V: TRBV6-2/TRBV6-3
CDR3: CASTTGDSNEQYF

length: 14
J: TRBJ1-2
V: TRBV12-3/TRBV12-4
CDR3: CASSLGSRNYGYTF

length: 14
J: TRBJ2-7
V: TRBV5-5
CDR3: CASSFTRWAYEQYF

length: 13
J: TRBJ2-7
V: TRBV7-2
CDR3: CASSRLALDEQYF

length: 17
J: TRBJ2-1
V: TRBV30
CDR3: CAWSLLPGLAGHNEQFF

length: 12
J: TRBJ2-3
V: TRBV29-1
CDR3: CSVDRGGDTQYF

length: 15
J: TRBJ2-7
V: TRBV15
CDR3: CATTRGRDLSYEQYF

length: 16
J: TRBJ2-5
V: TRBV3-1
CDR3: CARGGSIKTGNETQYF

length: 13
J: TRBJ2-1
V: TRBV19
CDR3: CASSILSGDEQFF

length: 16
J: TRBJ2-2
V: TRBV3-1
CDR3: CASHIAGSLNTGELFF

length: 15
J: TRBJ2-3
V: TRBV3-1
CDR3: CASSHWRGVEDTQYF

length: 16
J: TRBJ2-1
V: TRBV7-9
CDR3: CASSAGLAVAYNEQFF

length: 14
J: TRBJ2-1
V: TRBV29-1
CDR3: CSVHRDRAYNEQFF

length: 14
J: TRBJ1-4
V: TRBV7-9
CDR3: CASSFDRYNEKLFF

length: 16
J: TRBJ2-7
V: TRBV10-3
CDR3: CAISESGAGRTYEQYF

length: 14
J: TRBJ2-7
V: TRBV12-3/TRBV12-4
CDR3: CASRDTGTTYEQYF

length: 11
J: TRBJ2-7
V: TRBV28
CDR3: CASRDKYEQYF